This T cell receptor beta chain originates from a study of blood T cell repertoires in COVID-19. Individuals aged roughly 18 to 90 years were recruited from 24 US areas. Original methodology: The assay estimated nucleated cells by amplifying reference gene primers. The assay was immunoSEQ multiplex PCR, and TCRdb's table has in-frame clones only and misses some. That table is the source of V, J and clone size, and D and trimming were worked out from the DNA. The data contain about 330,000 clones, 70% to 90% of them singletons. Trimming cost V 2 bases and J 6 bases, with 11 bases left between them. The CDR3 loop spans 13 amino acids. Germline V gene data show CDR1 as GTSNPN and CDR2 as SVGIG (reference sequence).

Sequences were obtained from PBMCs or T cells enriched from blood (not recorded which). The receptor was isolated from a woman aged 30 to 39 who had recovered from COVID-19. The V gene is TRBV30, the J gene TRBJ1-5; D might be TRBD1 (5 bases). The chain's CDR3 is CAWSPQAVQPQHF. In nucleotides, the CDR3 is TGTGCCTGGAGTCCACAGGCGGTTCAGCCCCAGCATTTT. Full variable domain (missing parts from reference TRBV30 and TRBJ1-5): SQTIHQWPATLVQPVGSPLSLECTVEGTSNPNLYWYRQAAGRGLQLLFYSVGIGQISSEVPQNLSASRPQDRQFILSSKKLLLSDSGFYLCAWSPQAVQPQHFGDGTRLSIL.